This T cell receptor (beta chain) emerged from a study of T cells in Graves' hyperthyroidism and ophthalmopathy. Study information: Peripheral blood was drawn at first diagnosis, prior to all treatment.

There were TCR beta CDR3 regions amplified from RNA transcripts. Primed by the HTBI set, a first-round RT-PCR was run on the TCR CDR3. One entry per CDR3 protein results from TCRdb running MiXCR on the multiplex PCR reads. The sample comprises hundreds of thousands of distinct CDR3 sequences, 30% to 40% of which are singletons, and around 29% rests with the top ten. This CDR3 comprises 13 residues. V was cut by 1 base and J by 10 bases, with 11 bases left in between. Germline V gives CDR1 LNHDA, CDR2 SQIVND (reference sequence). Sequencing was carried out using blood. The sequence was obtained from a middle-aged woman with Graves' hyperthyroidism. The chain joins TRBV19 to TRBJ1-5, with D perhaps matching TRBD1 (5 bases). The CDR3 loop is CASSIGTNKPQHF. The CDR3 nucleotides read TGTGCCAGTAGTATAGGGACAAATAAACCCCAGCATTTT.